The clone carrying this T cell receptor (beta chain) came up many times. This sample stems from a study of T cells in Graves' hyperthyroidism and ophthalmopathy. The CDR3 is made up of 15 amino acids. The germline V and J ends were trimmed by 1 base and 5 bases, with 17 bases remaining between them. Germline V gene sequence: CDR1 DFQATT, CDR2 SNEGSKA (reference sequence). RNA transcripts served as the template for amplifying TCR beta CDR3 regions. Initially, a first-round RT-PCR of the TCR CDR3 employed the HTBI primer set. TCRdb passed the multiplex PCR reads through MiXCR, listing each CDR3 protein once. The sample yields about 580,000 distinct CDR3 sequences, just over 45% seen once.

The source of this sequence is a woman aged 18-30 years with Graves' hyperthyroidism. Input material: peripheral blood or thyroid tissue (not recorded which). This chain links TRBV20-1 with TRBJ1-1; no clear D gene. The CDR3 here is CSARAPPPGRTEAFF. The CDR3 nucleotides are TGCAGTGCTAGAGCTCCCCCGCCAGGTCGTACTGAAGCTTTCTTT.